Listed below are T cell receptor beta chains from one sample, sequenced in a study of technical replicates of blood from a few donors. Sequenced by immunoSEQ multiplex PCR; TCRdb stores in-frame clones only, minus some. The profile shows approximately 11,000 clones, approximately 94% of them singletons. The specimen was PBMCs. The source of these receptors is a human donor in good health. Both conserved end residues are part of each CDR3. The D gene is left open where the match is weak. Clone size is shown for a subset of rows, as once, few, many or a class of expanded clone.

TRBV10-3	TRBJ1-1	-	TRBD1	CAIRTGVEAEAFF	TGTGCCATCAGGACAGGGGTTGAGGCTGAAGCTTTCTTT
TRBV5-1	TRBJ2-1	-	-	CASSLVWDSAYNEQFF	TGCGCCAGCAGCTTGGTATGGGACTCGGCGTACAATGAGCAGTTCTTC
TRBV5-1	TRBJ1-2	-	-	CASSLRAEGGYTF	TGCGCCAGCAGCTTGAGGGCAGAGGGTGGCTACACCTTC
TRBV25-1	TRBJ1-5	-	-	CASSVLGGNEPQHF	TGTGCCAGCAGTGTTTTAGGGGGAAACGAGCCCCAGCATTTT
TRBV28	TRBJ1-2	-	-	CASSLEGYGYTF	TGTGCCAGCAGTTTGGAGGGCTATGGCTACACCTTC
TRBV7-3	TRBJ2-5	once	-	CASSLSYQETQYF	TGTGCCAGCAGCTTATCCTACCAAGAGACCCAGTACTTC
TRBV6-5	TRBJ2-2	-	-	CASSYKGEGTGELFF	TGTGCCAGCAGTTACAAGGGGGAGGGCACCGGGGAGCTGTTTTTT
TRBV27	TRBJ2-7	-	-	CASSPWGGLYEQYF	TGTGCCAGCAGTCCCTGGGGAGGCCTCTACGAGCAGTACTTC
TRBV5-4	TRBJ2-7	-	-	CASGPEEDRRYEQYF	TGTGCCAGCGGCCCTGAGGAGGACAGACGCTACGAGCAGTACTTC
TRBV7-8	TRBJ1-3	-	-	CASSLSTRGPGNTIYF	TGTGCCAGCAGCCTAAGTACTAGAGGGCCCGGAAACACCATATATTTT
TRBV27	TRBJ1-2	-	-	CASSPFQGYYGYTF	TGTGCCAGCAGTCCTTTCCAGGGGTACTATGGCTACACCTTC
TRBV7-3	TRBJ2-3	-	TRBD1	CASSLSGQGLGTDTQYF	TGTGCCAGCAGCTTAAGTGGACAGGGGCTTGGCACAGATACGCAGTATTTT
TRBV10-2	TRBJ2-7	-	-	CASRGIDSTYEQYF	TGCGCCAGCAGGGGGATAGACAGCACCTACGAGCAGTACTTC
TRBV5-4	TRBJ2-1	-	TRBD2	CASSLGQAGDTYNEQFF	TGTGCCAGCAGCTTGGGTCAAGCGGGAGATACTTATAATGAGCAGTTCTTC
TRBV11-2	TRBJ2-1	-	-	CASSTLGADGGSEQFF	TGTGCCAGCAGCACCCTGGGAGCGGACGGAGGAAGTGAGCAGTTCTTC
TRBV6-6	TRBJ2-3	-	-	CASSYSIPADSLWYF	TGTGCCAGCAGTTACTCGATCCCCGCGGACAGCTTGTGGTATTTT
TRBV19	TRBJ2-3	-	TRBD2	CASSGEGRGYTDTQYF	TGTGCCAGTAGCGGGGAGGGCCGTGGGTACACAGATACGCAGTATTTT
TRBV28	TRBJ2-1	-	-	CASSFRFEQFF	TGTGCCAGCAGTTTTCGGTTTGAGCAGTTCTTC
TRBV28	TRBJ2-7	-	TRBD1	CASSLNLETGGYEQYF	TGTGCCAGCAGTTTAAATTTAGAGACAGGGGGCTACGAGCAGTACTTC
TRBV28	TRBJ2-7	-	-	CASRHYMEPYEQYF	TGTGCCAGCAGACACTACATGGAACCCTACGAGCAGTACTTC
TRBV25-1	TRBJ2-7	-	-	CASSGGVETYEQYF	TGTGCCAGCAGTGGGGGGGTTGAAACCTACGAGCAGTACTTC
TRBV2	TRBJ2-7	once	TRBD1	CASSPRAGTAPSYEQYF	TGTGCCAGCAGCCCTCGGGCCGGGACAGCCCCCTCCTACGAGCAGTACTTC
TRBV15	TRBJ2-1	-	-	CATSRAGRERFYEQFF	TGTGCCACCAGCAGAGCCGGAAGGGAGAGGTTTTATGAGCAGTTCTTC
TRBV6-5	TRBJ2-4	-	TRBD1	CASSSGTGNIQYF	TGTGCCAGCAGTTCCGGGACAGGGAACATTCAGTACTTC
TRBV27	TRBJ1-2	-	-	CASSLRVGYGYTF	TGTGCCAGCAGTTTACGGGTTGGCTATGGCTACACCTTC
TRBV9	TRBJ2-5	-	-	CASSWDLVGGTQYF	TGTGCCAGCAGCTGGGACCTCGTAGGGGGGACCCAGTACTTC
TRBV5-4	TRBJ2-5	-	-	CASSLEGSGAYETQYF	TGTGCCAGCAGCTTGGAGGGCTCGGGAGCGTATGAGACCCAGTACTTC
TRBV6-5	TRBJ2-1	-	-	CASSTWTNYNEQFF	TGTGCCAGCAGTACCTGGACAAACTACAATGAGCAGTTCTTC
TRBV30	TRBJ2-5	-	-	CAWTRGHRETQYF	TGTGCCTGGACCAGGGGCCACCGAGAGACCCAGTACTTC
TRBV6-5	TRBJ2-1	-	-	CASRATSYNEQFF	TGTGCCAGCAGGGCGACTAGTTACAATGAGCAGTTCTTC
TRBV10-1	TRBJ2-7	-	TRBD2	CASRRTSGIFYEQYF	TGCGCCAGCAGGAGGACTAGCGGGATTTTTTACGAGCAGTACTTC
TRBV18	TRBJ2-1	-	TRBD2	CASSPRSASGYNEQFF	TGTGCCAGCTCCCCAAGGAGTGCTAGCGGCTACAATGAGCAGTTCTTC
TRBV29-1	TRBJ2-7	-	-	CSVEAGEGYEQYF	TGCAGCGTTGAAGCGGGAGAGGGCTACGAGCAGTACTTC
TRBV6-5	TRBJ1-2	-	-	CASSYSGGTGGYTF	TGTGCCAGCAGTTACTCGGGAGGGACTGGCGGCTACACCTTC
TRBV5-1	TRBJ2-1	-	TRBD2	CASSLGTGLAGGRDEQFF	TGCGCCAGCAGCTTGGGCACCGGACTAGCGGGAGGGCGGGATGAGCAGTTCTTC
TRBV30	TRBJ1-3	-	TRBD1	CAWRQGAGNTIYF	TGTGCCTGGAGACAGGGGGCTGGAAACACCATATATTTT
TRBV6-1	TRBJ2-2	few	-	CASSPGEGELFF	TGTGCCAGCAGTCCCGGGGAGGGGGAGCTGTTTTTT
TRBV5-1	TRBJ1-3	-	TRBD1	CASSLQGVPGNTIYF	TGCGCCAGCAGCTTACAGGGGGTTCCTGGAAACACCATATATTTT
TRBV25-1	TRBJ2-5	-	-	CASSELSVTEETQYF	TGTGCCAGCAGTGAATTGAGTGTCACAGAGGAGACCCAGTACTTC
TRBV10-3	TRBJ2-3	-	-	CAISVGGGTDTQYF	TGTGCCATCAGTGTCGGGGGAGGCACAGATACGCAGTATTTT
TRBV27	TRBJ1-5	-	TRBD1	CASSLKAGGLYQPQHF	TGTGCCAGCAGTTTAAAGGCAGGGGGCTTGTATCAGCCCCAGCATTTT
TRBV5-1	TRBJ2-1	-	TRBD2	CASSLEGPGTSGRESYNEQFF	TGCGCCAGCAGCTTGGAAGGCCCTGGGACTAGCGGGAGGGAGTCCTACAATGAGCAGTTCTTC
TRBV6-1	TRBJ1-3	-	TRBD1	CASSVRGTGVGRNTIYF	TGTGCCAGCAGTGTTAGGGGCACAGGGGTTGGTAGGAACACCATATATTTT
TRBV18	TRBJ1-4	-	-	CASSSDEKLFF	TGTGCCAGCTCATCCGATGAAAAACTGTTTTTT
TRBV29-1	TRBJ1-1	-	-	CSFQAGTSMNTEAFF	TGCAGCTTCCAAGCCGGGACTTCTATGAACACTGAAGCTTTCTTT
TRBV15	TRBJ2-5	-	-	CATSRSGVGETQYF	TGTGCCACCAGCAGATCAGGGGTGGGAGAGACCCAGTACTTC
TRBV7-2	TRBJ2-4	-	-	CASSLEGGNIQYF	TGTGCCAGCAGCCTAGAGGGAGGAAACATTCAGTACTTC
TRBV18	TRBJ1-1	-	TRBD1	CASSPWDRATEAFF	TGTGCCAGCTCACCGTGGGACAGGGCAACTGAAGCTTTCTTT
TRBV6-5	TRBJ2-7	-	-	CASRQGASYEQYF	TGTGCCAGCAGACAGGGTGCGTCCTACGAGCAGTACTTC
TRBV30	TRBJ2-3	-	TRBD2	CAWDRTRTSGGPDTQYF	TGTGCCTGGGACCGAACGAGAACTAGCGGTGGGCCGGATACGCAGTATTTT
TRBV13	TRBJ2-7	-	-	CASSLLVDTGYEQYF	TGTGCCAGCAGCTTATTAGTCGACACCGGCTACGAGCAGTACTTC
TRBV6-6	TRBJ1-5	-	-	CASRPDGNQPQHF	TGTGCCAGCAGACCAGACGGGAATCAGCCCCAGCATTTT
TRBV19	TRBJ1-1	-	TRBD1	CASSRSAGQGVNTEAFF	TGTGCCAGTAGTAGAAGCGCCGGACAGGGAGTGAACACTGAAGCTTTCTTT
TRBV15	TRBJ2-5	-	-	CATSRDRSGETQYF	TGTGCCACCAGCAGAGATCGGTCGGGAGAGACCCAGTACTTC
TRBV9	TRBJ2-3	-	TRBD2	CASSVGTSGRTDTQYF	TGTGCCAGCAGCGTAGGGACTAGCGGGAGGACAGATACGCAGTATTTT
TRBV5-1	TRBJ2-2	-	TRBD2	CASSPRTSDQGGELFF	TGCGCCAGCAGCCCTAGAACTAGCGACCAGGGAGGGGAGCTGTTTTTT
TRBV29-1	TRBJ2-1	-	TRBD1	CSVVGTGNNEQFF	TGCAGCGTTGTTGGGACAGGCAACAATGAGCAGTTCTTC
TRBV27	TRBJ2-3	-	TRBD2	CASSLSWLAGSDTQYF	TGTGCCAGCAGTTTATCATGGCTAGCGGGATCGGATACGCAGTATTTT